The 27 T cell receptor beta chains given below trace back to one sample, sequenced in a study of chemoradiotherapy in HPV16-positive cancers. Clones were sequenced by immunoSEQ multiplex PCR, and TCRdb holds only the in-frame ones, with some missing. The sample lists some 10,000 clones; under 80% were seen once. Sampling was performed from a patient who underwent chemoradiotherapy. The receptors were gathered from a human donor with HPV-associated anogenital cancer.

This clone was counted between two and nine times. The J gene is TRBJ1-4, the V gene TRBV6-5; TRBD1 aligns across 8 bases. The ends lost 4 bases at V and 7 bases at J; junction bases unmatched: 2. The CDR3 is made up of 13 amino acids. Germline assignment: CDR1 MNHEY and CDR2 SVGAGI. Here the CDR3 reads CASSWGQAEKLFF. The CDR3, as DNA: TGTGCCAGCAGTTGGGGACAGGCTGAAAAACTGTTTTTT.

The chain has TRBV5-4 and TRBJ1-1, with 8 bases that match TRBD1. J lost 2 bases, V lost 4 bases, and 7 bases had no gene match. The CDR3 length is 15 residues. Germline CDR1 and CDR2: SGHNT and YYREEE (reference sequence). DNA for the CDR3: TGTGCCAGCAGCCCCGGGACAGGCAGCAACACTGAAGCTTTCTTT. It codes for CASSPGTGSNTEAFF.

This rearrangement joins TRBV9 to TRBJ2-7, with D hard to call. The CDR3 runs 13 residues. CDR1 is SGDLS and CDR2 is YYNGEE in the germline V gene. Trimming took off 3 bases at V and 2 bases at J, with 9 bases between the two ends. The CDR3 coding sequence is TGTGCCAGCAGCGAGGAACCAGCCTACGAGCAGTACTTC. This gives the protein CASSEEPAYEQYF. Full variable domain (remainder filled in from reference TRBV9 and TRBJ2-7): DSGVTQTPKHLITATGQRVTLRCSPRSGDLSVYWYQQSLDQGLQFLIQYYNGEERAKGNILERFSAQQFPDLHSELNLSSLELGDSALYFCASSEEPAYEQYFGPGTRLTVT.

CDR3 coding DNA: TGTGCCAGCAGTGAGATAAGGGGGCGCGGTGTTGGAGGGTTAAACACTGAAGCTTTCTTT. Translating gives CASSEIRGRGVGGLNTEAFF. The chain combines TRBV6-1 with TRBJ1-1; 7 bases are shared with TRBD1. J lost 2 bases, V lost 3 bases, and 21 bases had no gene match. CDR1 and CDR2 from the germline V gene are MNHNS and SASEGT. The CDR3 contains 20 residues.

V and J are TRBV7-4 and TRBJ1-5; the match to TRBD1 covers 8 bases. The CDR3 covers 17 residues. V dropped 5 bases and J dropped 4; count of bases not matched to a gene: 13. Germline V lookup: CDR1 SGHVT, CDR2 SQSDAQ. DNA of the CDR3: TGTGCCAGCAGCCCTCAGAAGGACAGGGCGGAAAATCAGCCCCAGCATTTT. Encoded protein: CASSPQKDRAENQPQHF. The full variable domain, in which reference TRBV7-4 and TRBJ1-5 provide the parts outside the CDR3, is GAGVSQSPRYKVAKRGRDVALRCDSISGHVTLYWYRQTLGQGSEVLTYSQSDAQRDKSGRPSGRFSAERPERSVSTLKIQRTEQGDSAVYLCASSPQKDRAENQPQHFGDGTRLSIL.

The V call is TRBV15, the J call TRBJ1-1, with a possible D match to TRBD1 (6 bases). Germline V lookup: CDR1 LNHNV, CDR2 YYDKDF (reference sequence). The V and J ends lost 8 bases and 4 bases respectively, with 17 bases between them. The CDR3 is 14 amino acids. CDR3 sequence: CATGGGRFGTEAFF. The CDR3 bases are TGTGCCACCGGGGGGGGGCGGTTCGGCACTGAAGCTTTCTTT. The complete variable domain, with remaining parts taken from reference TRBV15 and TRBJ1-1, reads DAMVIQNPRYQVTQFGKPVTLSCSQTLNHNVMYWYQQKSSQAPKLLFHYYDKDFNNEADTPDNFQSRRPNTSFCFLDIRSPGLGDTAMYLCATGGGRFGTEAFFGQGTRLTVV.

This chain joins TRBV28 and TRBJ1-2, with TRBD1 as a possible D gene (6 bases). The CDR3 covers 12 residues. The germline V gene encodes CDR1 MDHEN and CDR2 SYDVKM. Trimming took off 3 bases at V and 7 bases at J, with 9 bases between the two ends. CDR3 in amino acids: CASSLEGGGYTF. The CDR3 coding sequence is TGTGCCAGCAGTTTGGAGGGGGGTGGCTACACCTTC.

V is TRBV7-2 and J is TRBJ2-6; no clear D. This CDR3 is built from 14 residues. From germline, CDR1 is SGHTA and CDR2 FQGNSA. V lost 5 bases, J lost 2 bases, and 7 bases lay in between. The CDR3 region is CASSKEAGANVLTF. In nucleotides, the CDR3 is TGTGCCAGCAGCAAAGAGGCTGGGGCCAACGTCCTGACTTTC.

The chain combines TRBV4-1 with TRBJ1-2; D possibly corresponds to TRBD1 (5 bases). Germline loops: CDR1 MGHRA, CDR2 YSYEKL. This CDR3 has 14 residues. V was cut by 5 bases and J by 4 bases, with 14 bases left in between. This chain's CDR3 is CASSSPQGGYGYTF. The CDR3 DNA sequence: TGCGCCAGCAGCTCCCCCCAGGGTGGCTATGGCTACACCTTC.

The chain joins TRBV9 to TRBJ2-7; 8 bases match TRBD1. With 2 bases clipped from V and 6 bases from J, the junction kept 7 bases outside the gene matches. The CDR3 runs 14 residues. Germline lookup yields CDR1 SGDLS and CDR2 YYNGEE. CDR3 residues: CASSVLDRDGEQYF. CDR3 coding DNA: TGTGCCAGCAGCGTTTTGGACAGGGATGGCGAGCAGTACTTC.

The sample holds a few counts of this clone. The CDR3: CASSQEASGGSEQYF. CDR3 DNA: TGTGCCAGCAGCCAAGAGGCTAGCGGGGGGAGCGAGCAGTACTTC. The rearrangement links TRBV4-2 to TRBJ2-7, with TRBD2 matching 11 bases. After removal of 0 bases from V and 6 bases from J, the junction contained 4 bases not matched to a gene. Germline-derived CDR1 and CDR2 are LGHNA and YNFKEQ. The CDR3 is made up of 15 amino acids.

V usage is TRBV19 and J usage is TRBJ1-2; D is perhaps TRBD1 (6 bases). The V gene's germline CDR1 is LNHDA and CDR2 SQIVND (reference sequence). V lost 3 bases and J 5 bases, leaving 16 bases between the germline ends. The CDR3 sequence is 15 residues long. This CDR3 is CASSINTDRPYGYTF. The CDR3 nucleotides read TGTGCCAGTAGTATCAACACTGACAGGCCTTATGGCTACACCTTC.

The chain has TRBV5-1 and TRBJ1-1, with TRBD1 as a possible D gene (5 bases). The CDR3 runs to 17 residues. Per germline, CDR1 SGHRS and CDR2 YFSETQ. V was clipped by 0 bases and J by 6 bases, with 21 bases between them. In DNA form, the CDR3 reads TGCGCCAGCAGCTTGGATTCCGCGGGGGACTACGGGGCTGAAGCTTTCTTT. This encodes CASSLDSAGDYGAEAFF.

The chain employs TRBV18 and TRBJ1-6; a possible D gene is TRBD1 (6 bases). The CDR3 spans 15 residues. Trimming cost V 2 bases and J 6 bases, with 11 bases left between them. Germline V gives CDR1 KGHSH, CDR2 LQKENI. For the CDR3, the DNA is TGTGCCAGCTCACCAGTCGGACAGTCTAATTCACCCCTCCACTTT. Translation: CASSPVGQSNSPLHF.

The sample holds a few counts of this clone. J is TRBJ1-3 and V is TRBV30; D uncertain. The CDR3 contains 14 residues. Germline V gene sequence: CDR1 GTSNPN, CDR2 SVGIG (reference sequence). V was pared by 2 bases and J by 4 bases, with 12 bases between. CDR3 loop: CAWSKLGVGNTIYF. The CDR3 DNA sequence: TGTGCCTGGAGTAAGCTAGGCGTCGGAAACACCATATATTTT.

The sample holds a few counts of this clone. The gene calls are TRBV9 and TRBJ2-3; D is perhaps TRBD2 (8 bases). This CDR3 has 16 residues. Germline V lookup: CDR1 SGDLS, CDR2 YYNGEE. The V end was cut by 3 bases, the J end by 6 bases, with 20 bases between. The CDR3 DNA sequence: TGTGCCAGCAGCGGATATGCGGGGGGACAGAGCGATACGCAGTATTTT. It codes for CASSGYAGGQSDTQYF.

This clone has more than one count but fewer than ten. The chain recombines TRBV2 with TRBJ2-7; the D is unclear. V lost 8 bases to trimming and J lost 6 bases, with 23 bases between them. The CDR3 contains 15 residues. The germline CDR1 and CDR2 sequences are SNHLY and FYNNEI. CDR3 nucleotides: TGTGCCAGCGTCAGGTCCATGGTTCGTTCCCCCGAGCAGTACTTC. This encodes CASVRSMVRSPEQYF.

This clone was seen a few times. The CDR3, as DNA: TGTGCCAGCAGCGTGACCTATTACAATGAGCAGTTCTTC. This sequence encodes CASSVTYYNEQFF. V is TRBV11-3 and J is TRBJ2-1; D is unresolved. The CDR3 length is 13 residues. With 5 bases removed from V and 4 bases from J, the gap between germline ends came to 9 bases. Germline V CDR1 and CDR2: SGHNT, YENEEA.

The chain combines TRBV4-2 with TRBJ2-7, with a tentative D call TRBD2 (7 bases). This CDR3 has 18 amino acids. The V end was cut by 0 bases, the J end by 1 base, with 19 bases between. Germline V gene data show CDR1 as LGHNA and CDR2 as YNFKEQ. CDR3 bases: TGTGCCAGCAGCCAAGAGGGCGGGGGCAGCGGGGATTCCTACGAGCAGTACTTC. This translates into CASSQEGGGSGDSYEQYF.

The V gene is TRBV2, the J gene TRBJ2-1; 8 bases are shared with TRBD1. V lost 6 bases and J lost 2; bases outside the gene matches: 6. Germline CDR1 SNHLY, CDR2 FYNNEI. This CDR3 comprises 15 residues. In DNA, the CDR3 is TGTGCCAGCAGCGAGGACAGGGCGACCTACAATGAGCAGTTCTTC. It yields the protein CASSEDRATYNEQFF.

In nucleotides, the CDR3 is TGTGCCAGCACCGTCTTTGGATCCCAAGAGACCCAGTACTTC. It yields the protein CASTVFGSQETQYF. This sequence joins TRBV6-5 and TRBJ2-5; D gene ambiguous. The V gene's germline CDR1 is MNHEY and CDR2 SVGAGI. Deletions cut 7 bases from V and 1 base from J, with 13 bases between. The CDR3 spans 14 residues.

The chain carries TRBV2 and TRBJ1-6; no reliable D call. The CDR3 has 14 amino acids. The V end lost 7 bases, the J end lost 7 bases, and 14 bases lay between the germline ends. Germline V lookup: CDR1 SNHLY, CDR2 FYNNEI. This CDR3 reads CASKNSGVNSPLHF. The CDR3 nucleotides read TGTGCCAGCAAAAATTCTGGGGTAAATTCACCCCTCCACTTT.

The chain couples TRBV2 to TRBJ1-5; D uncertain. The CDR3 is 16 amino acids. The V end was cut by 5 bases, the J end by 0 bases, with 14 bases between. CDR1 is SNHLY and CDR2 is FYNNEI in the germline V gene. This chain's CDR3 is CASSLNGRISNQPQHF. The CDR3 coding sequence is TGTGCCAGCAGTCTTAACGGACGGATTAGCAATCAGCCCCAGCATTTT.

The rearrangement joins TRBV5-4 to TRBJ1-1, with a weak D call TRBD1 (5 bases). V was cut by 0 bases and J by 1 base, with 7 bases left in between. This CDR3 contains 14 residues. Germline values: CDR1 SGHNT, CDR2 YYREEE (reference sequence). This CDR3 reads CASSLEGRNTEAFF. The CDR3, as DNA: TGTGCCAGCAGCTTGGAGGGGCGGAACACTGAAGCTTTCTTT.

CDR3 sequence: CAISPSVSNQPQHF. The CDR3 region has the DNA TGTGCCATCAGCCCCTCAGTGAGCAATCAGCCCCAGCATTTT. The chain couples TRBV10-3 to TRBJ1-5; D remains unclear. Trimming removed 6 bases at V and 1 base at J, with 10 bases between. The CDR3 consists of 14 residues. Germline CDR1 reads ENHRY; CDR2 reads SYGVKD.

The chain combines TRBV7-9 with TRBJ1-1; TRBD1 is a possible D gene (6 bases). CDR1 SEHNR and CDR2 FQNEAQ come from the germline V gene (reference sequence). V was trimmed by 0 bases and J by 0 bases, leaving 11 bases between them. This CDR3 spans 16 amino acids. CDR3 sequence reads: CASSLARRGMNTEAFF. The CDR3 bases are TGTGCCAGCAGCTTAGCCCGTAGGGGGATGAACACTGAAGCTTTCTTT.

The J gene is TRBJ1-1, the V gene TRBV23-1; D is ambiguous. TRBV23-1 is marked as an open reading frame, function uncertain. Trimming took 3 bases from V and 1 from J, leaving 27 bases between them. This CDR3 region has 20 residues. Written as DNA, the CDR3 is TGCGCCAGCAGTCATTTTATTTCCACACGGCCGGGCCAAGAGAACACTGAAGCTTTCTTT. The encoded protein is CASSHFISTRPGQENTEAFF.